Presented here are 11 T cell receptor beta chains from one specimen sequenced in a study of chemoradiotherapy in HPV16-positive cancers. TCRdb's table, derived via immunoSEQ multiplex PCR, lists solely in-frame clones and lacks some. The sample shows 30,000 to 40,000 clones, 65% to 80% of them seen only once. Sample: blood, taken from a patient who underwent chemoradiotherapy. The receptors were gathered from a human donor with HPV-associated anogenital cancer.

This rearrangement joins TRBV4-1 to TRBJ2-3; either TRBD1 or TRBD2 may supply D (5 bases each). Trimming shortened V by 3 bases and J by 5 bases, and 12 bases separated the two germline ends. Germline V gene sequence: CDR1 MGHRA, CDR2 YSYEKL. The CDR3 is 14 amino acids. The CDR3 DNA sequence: TGCGCCAGCAGCCAGATCGGGGCGGGAGATACGCAGTATTTT. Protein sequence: CASSQIGAGDTQYF.

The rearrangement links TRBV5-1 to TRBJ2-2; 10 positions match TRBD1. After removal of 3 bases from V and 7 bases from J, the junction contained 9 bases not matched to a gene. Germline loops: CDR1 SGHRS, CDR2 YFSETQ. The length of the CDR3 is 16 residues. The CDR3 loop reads CASSSLRGTGDGELFF. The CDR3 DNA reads TGCGCCAGCAGCTCGCTACGGGGGACAGGGGACGGGGAGCTGTTTTTT.

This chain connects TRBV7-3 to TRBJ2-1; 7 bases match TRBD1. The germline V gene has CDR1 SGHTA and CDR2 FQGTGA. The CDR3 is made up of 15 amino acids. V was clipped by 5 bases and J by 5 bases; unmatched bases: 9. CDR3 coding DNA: TGTGCCAGCAGCCCCCAAGGGACAGACCACAATGAGCAGTTCTTC. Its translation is CASSPQGTDHNEQFF.

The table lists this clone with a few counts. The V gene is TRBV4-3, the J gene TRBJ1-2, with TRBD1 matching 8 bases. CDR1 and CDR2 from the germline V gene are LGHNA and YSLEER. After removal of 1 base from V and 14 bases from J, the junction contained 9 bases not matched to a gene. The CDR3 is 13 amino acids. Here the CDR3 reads CASSQAGQGAKTF. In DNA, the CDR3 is TGCGCCAGCAGCCAAGCGGGGCAGGGGGCGAAGACCTTC.

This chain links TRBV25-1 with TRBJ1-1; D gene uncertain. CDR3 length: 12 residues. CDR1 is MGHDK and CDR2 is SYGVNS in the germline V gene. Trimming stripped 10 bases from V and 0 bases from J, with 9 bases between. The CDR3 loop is CATLAMNTEAFF. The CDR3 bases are TGTGCCACCCTTGCGATGAACACTGAAGCTTTCTTT. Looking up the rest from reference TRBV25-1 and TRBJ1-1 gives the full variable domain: EADIYQTPRYLVIGTGKKITLECSQTMGHDKMYWYQQDPGMELHLIHYSYGVNSTEKGDLSSESTVSRIRTEHFPLTLESARPSHTSQYLCATLAMNTEAFFGQGTRLTVV.

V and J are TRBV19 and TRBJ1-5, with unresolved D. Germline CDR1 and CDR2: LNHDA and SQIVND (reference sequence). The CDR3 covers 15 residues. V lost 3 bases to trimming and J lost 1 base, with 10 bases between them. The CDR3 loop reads CASSIPGRSNQPQHF. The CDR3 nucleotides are TGTGCCAGTAGTATCCCCGGGCGGAGCAATCAGCCCCAGCATTTT. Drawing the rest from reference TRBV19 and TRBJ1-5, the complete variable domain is DGGITQSPKYLFRKEGQNVTLSCEQNLNHDAMYWYRQDPGQGLRLIYYSQIVNDFQKGDIAEGYSVSREKKESFPLTVTSAQKNPTAFYLCASSIPGRSNQPQHFGDGTRLSIL.

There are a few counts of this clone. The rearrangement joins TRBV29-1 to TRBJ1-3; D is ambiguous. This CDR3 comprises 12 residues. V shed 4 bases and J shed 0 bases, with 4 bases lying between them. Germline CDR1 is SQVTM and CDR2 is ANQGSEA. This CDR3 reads CSVAPSGNTIYF. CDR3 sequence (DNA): TGCAGCGTTGCGCCCTCTGGAAACACCATATATTTT.

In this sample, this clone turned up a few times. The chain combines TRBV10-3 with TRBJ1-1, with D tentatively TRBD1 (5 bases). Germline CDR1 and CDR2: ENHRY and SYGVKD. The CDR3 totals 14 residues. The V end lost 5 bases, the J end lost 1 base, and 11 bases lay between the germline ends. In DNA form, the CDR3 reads TGTGCCATCAGTTCCGGGACGGCGAACACTGAAGCTTTCTTT. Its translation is CAISSGTANTEAFF.

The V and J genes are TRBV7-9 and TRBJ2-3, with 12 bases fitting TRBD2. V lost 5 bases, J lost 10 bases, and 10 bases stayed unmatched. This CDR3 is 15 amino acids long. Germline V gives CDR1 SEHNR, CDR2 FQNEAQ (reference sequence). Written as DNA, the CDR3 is TGTGCCAGCAGCGTAGAGGCGACTAGCGGGGGAGCGCAGTATTTT. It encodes CASSVEATSGGAQYF.

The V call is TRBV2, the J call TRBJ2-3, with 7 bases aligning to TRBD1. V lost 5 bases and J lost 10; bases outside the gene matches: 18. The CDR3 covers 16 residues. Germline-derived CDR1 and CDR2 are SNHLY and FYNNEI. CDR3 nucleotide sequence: TGTGCCAGCAGTATCCGGGCAGACAGGGTGAGGGTTGCGCAGTATTTT. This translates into CASSIRADRVRVAQYF. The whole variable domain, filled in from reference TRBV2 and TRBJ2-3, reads EPEVTQTPSHQVTQMGQEVILRCVPISNHLYFYWYRQILGQKVEFLVSFYNNEISEKSEIFDDQFSVERPDGSNFTLKIRSTKLEDSAMYFCASSIRADRVRVAQYFGPGTRLTVL.

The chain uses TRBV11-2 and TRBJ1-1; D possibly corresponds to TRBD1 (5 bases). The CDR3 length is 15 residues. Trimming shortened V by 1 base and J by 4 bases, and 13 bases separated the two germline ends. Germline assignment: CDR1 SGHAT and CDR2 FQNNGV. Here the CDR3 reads CASSLGRGKATEAFF. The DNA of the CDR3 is TGTGCCAGCAGCTTAGGTAGGGGAAAGGCCACTGAAGCTTTCTTT.